What follows are 5 T cell receptor beta chains derived from one specimen sequenced in a study of T-cell reconstitution after alpha-beta-depleted transplantation in children. The TCRbeta library was prepared with unique molecular identifiers. TCRdb independently ran MiXCR on the PCR reads; one entry per CDR3 protein. Of hundreds of thousands of distinct CDR3 sequences listed, 9.5% to 13% are singletons. Material: PBMCs, obtained before TCRalphabeta/CD19-depleted stem cell transplant. Receptors originate from a child in the first two years of life with acute myeloid leukemia, due to receive a stem cell transplant.

This clonotype was seen many times. The DNA for the CDR3 is TGTGCCAGCAGTCCCCGGGCGGGCTACACCTTC. Protein sequence: CASSPRAGYTF. The chain links TRBV28 to TRBJ1-2; the D is unclear. The CDR3 loop spans 11 amino acids. Germline V gene sequence: CDR1 MDHEN, CDR2 SYDVKM. V lost 5 bases, J lost 8 bases, and 9 bases lay in between.

This chain uses TRBV7-2 with TRBJ2-3; D is ambiguous. This CDR3 is 16 amino acids long. Trimming left V 1 base short and J 2 bases short, with 13 bases between. Germline V lookup: CDR1 SGHTA, CDR2 FQGNSA. Here the CDR3 reads CASSLVPYGDTDTQYF. The CDR3 DNA reads as TGTGCCAGCAGCTTAGTGCCGTACGGCGACACAGATACGCAGTATTTT.

This clonotype was seen ten or more times. The chain links TRBV9 to TRBJ2-1; D is ambiguous. The CDR3 spans 13 residues. V was trimmed by 0 bases and J by 6 bases, leaving 7 bases between them. Per germline, CDR1 SGDLS and CDR2 YYNGEE. CDR3 sequence reads: CASSVGPGNEQFF. DNA for the CDR3: TGTGCCAGCAGCGTAGGGCCCGGCAATGAGCAGTTCTTC.

This clonotype was recorded many times. The V gene is TRBV20-1, the J gene TRBJ1-4; D is undetermined. Germline CDR1 and CDR2: DFQATT and SNEGSKA (reference sequence). Between the trimmed V and J ends, which lost 3 bases and 0 bases, there was a span of 5 bases. This CDR3 has 13 amino acids. CDR3 bases: TGCAGTGCTAGTCAGGCAACTAATGAAAAACTGTTTTTT. Translation gives CSASQATNEKLFF.

This clonotype showed up many times. The chain has TRBV7-6 and TRBJ2-1; D is perhaps TRBD2 (6 bases). There are 15 residues in the CDR3. V was cut by 1 base and J by 3 bases, with 10 bases left in between. CDR1 and CDR2 (germline): SGHVS, FNYEAQ. The CDR3 protein is CASSLGGGGYNEQFF. The CDR3 region has the DNA TGTGCCAGCAGCTTAGGGGGAGGAGGCTACAATGAGCAGTTCTTC.